The sequence of this T cell receptor beta chain was determined in a study of cytomegalovirus exposure and HLA in healthy donors. The study, taken as a whole, reports: The study recorded 150 to 200 TCR beta chains that were cytomegalovirus-associated. Most TCR sequences were rare, but some public TCRs occurred in many donors.

The validation cohort, a group of roughly 120 subjects, included the donors and was separate from the approximately 650-subject first cohort. Profiling relied on immunoSEQ multiplex PCR, and the TCRdb table lists in-frame clones only, not all of them. Of about 120,000 clones listed, 70% to 90% were seen once; the top ten hold about 2%. As for this clone: The antigen is undetermined.

In germline, CDR1 is MGHDK, CDR2 SYGVNS. Trimming at V came to 5 bases and at J to 4 bases, leaving 9 bases not matched to a gene. The CDR3 extends over 15 amino acids. The sequence was collected from a woman aged 25 to 45 in good health and CMV-seronegative. This chain links TRBV25-1 with TRBJ2-7, with 9 bases matching TRBD1. Material for sequencing was PBMCs. In nucleotides, the CDR3 is TGTGCCAGCAGTAAGACAGGGGGAGGGGGTTACGAGCAGTACTTC. Protein: CASSKTGGGGYEQYF.